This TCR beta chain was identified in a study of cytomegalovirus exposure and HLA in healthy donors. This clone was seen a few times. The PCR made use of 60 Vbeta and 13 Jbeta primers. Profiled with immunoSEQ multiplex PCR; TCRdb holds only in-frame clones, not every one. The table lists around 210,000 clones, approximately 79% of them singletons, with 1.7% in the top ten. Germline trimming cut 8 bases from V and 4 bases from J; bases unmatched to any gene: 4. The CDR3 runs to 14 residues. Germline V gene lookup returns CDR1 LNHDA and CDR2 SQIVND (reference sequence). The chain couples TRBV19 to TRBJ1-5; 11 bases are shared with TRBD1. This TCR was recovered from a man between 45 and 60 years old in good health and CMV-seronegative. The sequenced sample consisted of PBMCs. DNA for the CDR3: TGTGCCAGTGGAGGACAGGGGGCTAATCAGCCCCAGCATTTT. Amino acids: CASGGQGANQPQHF.